This TCR beta chain stems from a study of shared clonotypes between healthy human individuals. Whole-study context: Plates per donor: three CD4 naive, three CD4 memory, two CD8 naive, one CD8 memory. Whole-study findings and limits: Across subsets, estimated richness was generally greater for naive than for memory populations. The diversity represented, both genetic and in exposure history, was limited by few donors.

V shed 3 bases and J shed 3 bases, with 11 bases lying between them. The CDR3 spans 15 residues. Germline CDR1 is SEHNR and CDR2 is FQNEAQ (reference sequence). Here immunoSEQ multiplex PCR was the method, and the copy in TCRdb shows in-frame clones only, minus some. Among more than 2,000,000 clones listed, roughly 93% were seen once. Concerning this clone: What it binds is not known.

This receptor was identified in a man aged 18 to 30 in good health. Some clones in this sample may be carry-over from other donors' samples. The J gene is TRBJ1-4, the V gene TRBV7-9, with D perhaps TRBD1 (6 bases). What was sequenced was naive CD4+ T cells from PBMCs. The sample's subset: CD45RA+ positively selected. CDR3 DNA: TGTGCCAGCAGCTTTACCAGGGGTGCTAATGAAAAACTGTTTTTT. This encodes CASSFTRGANEKLFF.